These 25 T cell receptor beta chains share one sample of origin, sequenced in a study of OX40 agonist ivuxolimab in advanced cancers. Assay: immunoSEQ multiplex PCR; the TCRdb copy retains only in-frame clones and omits some. The sample carries tens of thousands of clones, about 83% recorded once. The sample was CD4+ or CD8+ T cells sorted from blood, taken in a trial of the OX40 agonist ivuxolimab. These receptors were collected from an adult with an advanced solid tumor such as melanoma, head and neck, liver or kidney cancer.

The V and J genes are TRBV6-5 and TRBJ2-7; tentative D call: TRBD1 (6 bases). Trimming removed 5 bases at V and 4 bases at J, with 18 bases between. The CDR3 has 15 amino acids. Germline-derived CDR1 and CDR2 are MNHEY and SVGAGI. The CDR3 DNA is TGTGCCAGCAGTCCACTGGGGGACACCATGTACGAGCAGTACTTC. Amino acid sequence: CASSPLGDTMYEQYF.

The chain carries TRBV18 and TRBJ1-3; no reliable D call. The CDR3 extends over 15 amino acids. Looked up from germline, CDR1 is KGHSH and CDR2 is LQKENI. V lost 3 bases to trimming and J lost 4 bases, with 13 bases between them. The CDR3 region is CASSPGLELGNTIYF. DNA for the CDR3: TGTGCCAGCTCACCTGGGCTGGAGCTCGGAAACACCATATATTTT. The complete variable domain, with remaining parts taken from reference TRBV18 and TRBJ1-3, reads NAGVMQNPRHLVRRRGQEARLRCSPMKGHSHVYWYRQLPEEGLKFMVYLQKENIIDESGMPKERFSAEFPKEGPSILRIQQVVRGDSAAYFCASSPGLELGNTIYFGEGSWLTVV.

J is TRBJ2-5 and V is TRBV9, with 10 bases lining up with TRBD2. V lost 2 bases and J lost 4; bases outside the gene matches: 14. CDR3 length: 18 amino acids. CDR1 is SGDLS, CDR2 YYNGEE, per germline. CDR3 coding DNA: TGTGCCAGCAGCGTCGCACTAGCGGGAATTTCGGGGGGAGAGACCCAGTACTTC. Encoded protein: CASSVALAGISGGETQYF.

There are a few counts of this clone. V and J are TRBV6-1 and TRBJ2-1, with D unclear. The germline V and J ends were trimmed by 5 bases and 15 bases, with 14 bases remaining between them. Germline assignment: CDR1 MNHNS and CDR2 SASEGT. The CDR3 extends over 11 amino acids. The CDR3 DNA sequence: TGTGCCAGCAGTACGGACCTCCTGGGGTTCTTC. This sequence encodes CASSTDLLGFF.

V gene TRBV5-6 combines with J gene TRBJ1-4; 12 bases line up with TRBD1. V gave up 3 bases and J gave up 8 bases; unmatched junction bases: 5. The CDR3 is made up of 15 amino acids. Germline V gene lookup returns CDR1 SGHDT and CDR2 YYEEEE. The CDR3 nucleotides read TGTGCCAGCAGCTGGGACAGGGGGCAAGGAGAAAAACTGTTTTTT. It specifies CASSWDRGQGEKLFF.

This clone showed up just once. The chain recombines TRBV2 with TRBJ1-4, with D perhaps TRBD1 (5 bases). CDR1 is SNHLY, CDR2 FYNNEI, per germline. The CDR3 consists of 14 residues. The V and J ends lost 6 bases and 6 bases respectively, with 14 bases between them. The CDR3 nucleotides read TGTGCCAGCAGGCCGGGGGGGGTGCATGAAAAACTGTTTTTT. This sequence encodes CASRPGGVHEKLFF. Looking up the rest from reference TRBV2 and TRBJ1-4 gives the full variable domain: EPEVTQTPSHQVTQMGQEVILRCVPISNHLYFYWYRQILGQKVEFLVSFYNNEISEKSEIFDDQFSVERPDGSNFTLKIRSTKLEDSAMYFCASRPGGVHEKLFFGSGTQLSVL.

This rearrangement joins TRBV27 to TRBJ2-2, with 16 bases fitting TRBD2. Germline V gene lookup returns CDR1 MNHEY and CDR2 SMNVEV (reference sequence). V dropped 7 bases and J dropped 3; count of bases not matched to a gene: 11. This CDR3 spans 19 amino acids. Here the CDR3 reads CASTYSGLAGGRYTGELFF. CDR3 nucleotides: TGTGCCAGCACCTACTCGGGACTAGCGGGGGGGCGTTACACCGGGGAGCTGTTTTTT.

The table lists this clone with a few counts. The J gene is TRBJ2-1, the V gene TRBV2, with 12 nucleotides matching TRBD2. Germline CDR1 SNHLY, CDR2 FYNNEI. The CDR3 is made up of 15 amino acids. Unmatched junction bases numbered 5, after V lost 6 bases and J lost 5 bases. DNA for the CDR3: TGTGCCAGCAGACCAACTAGCGGGGGGCACAATGAGCAGTTCTTC. It codes for CASRPTSGGHNEQFF.

The CDR3 region is CASSWDYQNTGELFF. The CDR3 nucleotides read TGTGCCAGCAGCTGGGACTACCAGAACACCGGGGAGCTGTTTTTT. The gene calls are TRBV5-6 and TRBJ2-2; 7 nucleotides align to TRBD2. V lost 3 bases and J lost 1; bases outside the gene matches: 3. Germline CDR1 SGHDT, CDR2 YYEEEE. The CDR3 has 15 amino acids.

The V and J genes are TRBV6-5 and TRBJ2-5; TRBD1 is a possible D gene (6 bases). The CDR3 is 12 residues long. Germline assignment: CDR1 MNHEY and CDR2 SVGAGI. Trimming removed 7 bases at V and 11 bases at J, with 17 bases between. CDR3 region: CASTQGMGEQYF. CDR3 in DNA: TGTGCCAGCACCCAGGGGATGGGGGAGCAGTACTTC.

The chain recombines TRBV2 with TRBJ1-4, with 7 bases fitting TRBD1. The CDR3 contains 14 residues. V dropped 7 bases and J dropped 5; count of bases not matched to a gene: 7. Per the germline V gene, CDR1 is SNHLY and CDR2 is FYNNEI. The CDR3 region is CASNRDRENEKLFF. As DNA, the CDR3 is TGTGCCAGCAATCGAGACAGGGAGAATGAAAAACTGTTTTTT.

For the CDR3, the DNA is TGTGCCACCAGCAGGGGGGGAGCGGGCTACAATGAGCAGTTCTTC. Protein: CATSRGGAGYNEQFF. The chain joins TRBV15 to TRBJ2-1; weak D call: TRBD2 (6 bases). The CDR3 spans 15 residues. Germline V lookup: CDR1 LNHNV, CDR2 YYDKDF (reference sequence). V was pared by 3 bases and J by 3 bases, with 12 bases between.

The V gene is TRBV28, the J gene TRBJ1-2; D uncertain. The CDR3 has 14 amino acids. Germline V gene data show CDR1 as MDHEN and CDR2 as SYDVKM. The ends were cut back, 6 bases at V and 4 bases at J, with 15 bases in the middle. Written as DNA, the CDR3 is TGTGCCAGCAGCCTGATGCTGGGAGGCTATGGCTACACCTTC. Translated: CASSLMLGGYGYTF.

The CDR3 region is CASSSPHGHSNQPQHF. The CDR3, as DNA: TGTGCCAGCAGTTCCCCCCACGGTCATAGCAATCAGCCCCAGCATTTT. The genes are TRBV28 and TRBJ1-5; D is undetermined. Between the trimmed V and J ends, which lost 4 bases and 0 bases, there was a span of 13 bases. The CDR3 covers 16 residues. The germline V gene encodes CDR1 MDHEN and CDR2 SYDVKM.

This clone was observed a handful of times. The V call is TRBV6-1, the J call TRBJ2-5; D might be TRBD2 (7 bases). The V and J ends lost 1 base and 7 bases respectively, with 13 bases between them. CDR3 size: 14 residues. In germline, CDR1 is MNHNS, CDR2 SASEGT. The CDR3 spells CASSEGGGAGTQYF. DNA for the CDR3: TGTGCCAGCAGTGAAGGAGGGGGGGCAGGGACCCAGTACTTC.

The chain employs TRBV7-2 and TRBJ1-1, with TRBD1 identical over 7 bases. The germline V gene has CDR1 SGHTA and CDR2 FQGNSA. The CDR3 has 13 amino acids. Losses at the gene ends were 5 bases for V and 7 bases for J; bases not matched to a gene: 7. CDR3 amino acids: CASSPQGGGEAFF. The CDR3 nucleotides are TGTGCCAGCAGCCCCCAGGGGGGGGGTGAAGCTTTCTTT.

The V call is TRBV6-1, the J call TRBJ2-3, with D unresolved. In germline, CDR1 is MNHNS, CDR2 SASEGT. With 1 base removed from V and 2 bases from J, the gap between germline ends came to 7 bases. This CDR3 is built from 14 residues. In DNA, the CDR3 is TGTGCCAGCAGTGAAGGGGTTGTCACAGATACGCAGTATTTT. This sequence encodes CASSEGVVTDTQYF.

The rearrangement uses TRBV5-6 and TRBJ1-1, with D possibly TRBD1 on 6 matching bases. Trimming removed 4 bases from V and 6 bases from J, with 28 bases in between. There are 18 residues in the CDR3. Germline CDR1 and CDR2: SGHDT and YYEEEE. CDR3 sequence: CASSLLTGSNQGGPEAFF. CDR3 nucleotides: TGTGCCAGCAGCCTGTTGACGGGTTCCAACCAAGGGGGTCCTGAAGCTTTCTTT.

The chain recombines TRBV7-3 with TRBJ2-3; TRBD1 is a possible D gene (6 bases). Per the germline V gene, CDR1 is SGHTA and CDR2 is FQGTGA. The CDR3 contains 17 residues. Trimming removed 3 bases from V and 0 bases from J, with 16 bases in between. The CDR3 is CASSFGHTGQSTDTQYF. DNA for the CDR3: TGTGCCAGCAGCTTCGGCCACACGGGACAAAGCACAGATACGCAGTATTTT.

V and J are TRBV4-1 and TRBJ2-2; D unresolved. Germline CDR1 reads MGHRA; CDR2 reads YSYEKL. This CDR3 is built from 15 residues. Trimming took 0 bases from V and 2 from J, leaving 7 bases between them. The CDR3 nucleotides read TGCGCCAGCAGCCAAGATCCCAGAAACACCGGGGAGCTGTTTTTT. The encoded protein is CASSQDPRNTGELFF.

This rearrangement joins TRBV6-5 to TRBJ1-5; D gene unclear. V lost 0 bases and J lost 6, with 6 bases in between. Per germline, CDR1 MNHEY and CDR2 SVGAGI. The CDR3 consists of 13 residues. For the CDR3, the DNA is TGTGCCAGCAGTTACTCCACCCGTCAGCCCCAGCATTTT. Its protein product is CASSYSTRQPQHF.

The V and J genes are TRBV2 and TRBJ1-3; D unclear. CDR1 is SNHLY, CDR2 FYNNEI, per germline. The CDR3 runs 13 residues. Trimming removed 6 bases from V and 9 bases from J, with 15 bases in between. CDR3 bases: TGTGCCAGCAGCGCGGAACGGAGCGGCACCATATATTTT. Its translation is CASSAERSGTIYF.

This clone is labeled as medium-sized. The V and J genes are TRBV27 and TRBJ2-3; 10 nucleotides match TRBD2. The V gene's germline CDR1 is MNHEY and CDR2 SMNVEV (reference sequence). This CDR3 has 15 amino acids. The V and J ends lost 4 bases and 1 base, in that order; junction bases with no gene match: 2. The CDR3 loop reads CASSSTSGGTDTQYF. CDR3 nucleotide sequence: TGTGCCAGCAGTTCCACTAGCGGGGGCACAGATACGCAGTATTTT.

This clone was counted between two and nine times. The V gene is TRBV6-1, the J gene TRBJ2-5, with a weak D call TRBD1 (6 bases). Germline CDR1 is MNHNS and CDR2 is SASEGT. Trimming cost V 8 bases and J 11 bases, with 24 bases left between them. The CDR3 is made up of 14 amino acids. The CDR3 reads CASRARQEPRVQYF. CDR3 sequence (DNA): TGTGCCAGCCGAGCGAGACAGGAACCAAGGGTGCAGTACTTC.

This clone has just one count. The rearrangement links TRBV2 to TRBJ1-2; 9 positions agree with TRBD1. Germline-derived CDR1 and CDR2 are SNHLY and FYNNEI. With 0 bases clipped from V and 8 bases from J, the junction kept 4 bases outside the gene matches. The CDR3 runs to 14 residues. CDR3 region: CASSEARTGEGYTF. The CDR3 DNA sequence: TGTGCCAGCAGTGAAGCTCGGACAGGGGAGGGCTACACCTTC.